The 9 T cell receptor beta chains reported below all come from one sample, sequenced in a study of CD8+ T cells in alopecia areata. This sample's treatment: oral pan-JAK inhibitor, 5-10 mg twice daily. RNA was extracted and reverse transcribed into cDNA as the sequencing template. TCRdb keeps only in-frame clones here, not all; method: immunoSEQ multiplex PCR. The sample lists under 350,000 clones, more than 45% occurring once. The specimen was CD4+ T cells sorted from blood, collected at week 24, from a patient treated with tofacitinib. Every receptor here comes from a human donor with alopecia areata.

This sequence joins TRBV2 and TRBJ1-6; D is unresolved. Trimming stripped 5 bases from V and 9 bases from J, with 20 bases between. The CDR3 has 16 residues. CDR1 is SNHLY, CDR2 FYNNEI, per germline. The CDR3 spells CASSRDGPGKGSPLHF. In DNA form, the CDR3 reads TGTGCCAGCAGTCGAGATGGTCCGGGGAAGGGTTCACCCCTCCACTTT.

This clone was seen a handful of times. This rearrangement joins TRBV29-1 to TRBJ1-4; no clear D gene. Germline CDR1 is SQVTM and CDR2 is ANQGSEA. With 3 bases removed from V and 4 bases from J, the gap between germline ends came to 9 bases. This CDR3 has 13 amino acids. In nucleotides, the CDR3 is TGCAGCGTTGAGGCCCAGTTTAATGAAAAACTGTTTTTT. This gives the protein CSVEAQFNEKLFF.

In this sample, this clone turned up a few times. This rearrangement joins TRBV6-5 to TRBJ1-1, with D possibly TRBD1 on 6 matching bases. V was shortened by 6 bases and J by 11 bases, with 19 bases between the two germline ends. CDR3 size: 13 residues. Germline V gives CDR1 MNHEY, CDR2 SVGAGI. CDR3 coding DNA: TGTGCCAGCAGCGCTACAGAACAGGGAATGGCTTTCTTT. Translation gives CASSATEQGMAFF.

This clone was recorded at least ten times. The chain has TRBV7-8 and TRBJ2-1, with no clear D. The CDR3 sequence is 15 residues long. V was pared by 0 bases and J by 0 bases, with 6 bases between. The V gene's germline CDR1 is SGHVS and CDR2 FQNEAQ. The CDR3 loop reads CASSLAGSSYNEQFF. The DNA for the CDR3 is TGTGCCAGCAGCTTAGCCGGTAGCTCCTACAATGAGCAGTTCTTC.

The table lists this clone with a few counts. The chain links TRBV30 to TRBJ2-2; D uncertain. Between the trimmed V and J ends, which lost 5 bases and 6 bases, there was a span of 10 bases. The CDR3 spans 12 residues. Germline CDR1 reads GTSNPN; CDR2 reads SVGIG (reference sequence). DNA of the CDR3: TGTGCCTGGGTGGGAATGGCCGGGGAGCTGTTTTTT. Residues: CAWVGMAGELFF.

The chain joins TRBV2 to TRBJ1-2; possibly TRBD1 for D (6 bases). Germline-derived CDR1 and CDR2 are SNHLY and FYNNEI. The CDR3 spans 14 residues. V was pared by 4 bases and J by 1 base, with 10 bases between. CDR3 loop: CASSGGTYNYGYTF. The CDR3 DNA follows: TGTGCCAGCAGTGGCGGGACATATAACTATGGCTACACCTTC.

This clone came up a few times. The chain recombines TRBV13 with TRBJ1-1, with TRBD1 identical over 7 bases. The CDR3 contains 15 residues. Germline CDR1 and CDR2: PRHDT and FYEKMQ (reference sequence). J was trimmed by 6 bases and V by 5 bases; bases with no gene match: 12. The DNA for the CDR3 is TGTGCCAGCAGCGTCTGGACAGGATCAAGCGCTGAAGCTTTCTTT. It specifies CASSVWTGSSAEAFF.

V is TRBV30 and J is TRBJ1-5, with TRBD1 identical over 9 bases. The CDR3 totals 17 residues. V lost 4 bases, J lost 2 bases, and 12 bases stayed unmatched. Looked up from germline, CDR1 is GTSNPN and CDR2 is SVGIG (reference sequence). The CDR3 DNA sequence: TGTGCCTGGACGACAGGGGGGACTTCTGTGGGCAATCAGCCCCAGCATTTT. It encodes CAWTTGGTSVGNQPQHF.

This clone was counted a few times. This rearrangement joins TRBV4-1 to TRBJ1-2, with 8 nucleotides matching TRBD1. Germline V CDR1 and CDR2: MGHRA, YSYEKL. V shed 2 bases and J 2 bases; nucleotides not matched to a gene: 1. There are 14 residues in the CDR3. The CDR3 DNA follows: TGCGCCAGCAGCCAACAGGGGGCCAACTATGGCTACACCTTC. Translated, it gives CASSQQGANYGYTF.